This record looks at one T cell receptor (beta chain) sequence and its context. Its antigen is as yet unknown. CDR1 LNHDA and CDR2 SQIVND come from the germline V gene (reference sequence). The CDR3 loop spans 14 amino acids. Trimming left V 7 bases short and J 1 base short, with 10 bases between. PCR used 60 Vbeta primers and 13 Jbeta primers. The assay was immunoSEQ multiplex PCR, and TCRdb's table has in-frame clones only and misses some. Of under 200,000 clones in the sample, roughly 13% are singletons; the top ten hold 7.5% to 10%. This sample is drawn from a study of cytomegalovirus exposure and HLA in healthy donors. Study-wide points: In a later analysis, an Asian-associated ancestry cluster reportedly showed fewer N-insertions than the approximately 670-donor mean. When analyzed later, a missense DCLRE1C variant was found to be linked to TCR beta V- and J-gene trimming.

The sample taken for sequencing was PBMCs. The rearrangement links TRBV19 to TRBJ2-2, with a weak D call TRBD1 (6 bases). The receptor's source is a man aged 45-60 years in good health and CMV-seropositive. The CDR3 nucleotides are TGTGCCAGTATTGACAGGTGGAACACCGGGGAGCTGTTTTTT. It codes for CASIDRWNTGELFF.